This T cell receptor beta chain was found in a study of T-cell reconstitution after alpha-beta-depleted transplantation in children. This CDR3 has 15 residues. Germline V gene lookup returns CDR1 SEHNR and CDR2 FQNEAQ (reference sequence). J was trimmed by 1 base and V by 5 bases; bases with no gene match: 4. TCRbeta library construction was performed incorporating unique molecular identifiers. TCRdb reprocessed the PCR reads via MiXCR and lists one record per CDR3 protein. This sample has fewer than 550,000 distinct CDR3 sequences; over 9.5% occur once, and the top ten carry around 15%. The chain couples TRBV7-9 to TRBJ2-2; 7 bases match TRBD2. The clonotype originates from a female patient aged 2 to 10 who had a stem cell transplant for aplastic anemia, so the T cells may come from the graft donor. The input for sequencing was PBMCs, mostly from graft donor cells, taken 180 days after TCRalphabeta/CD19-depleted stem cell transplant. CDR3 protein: CASSPGLQNTGELFF. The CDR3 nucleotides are TGTGCCAGCAGCCCGGGACTACAGAACACCGGGGAGCTGTTTTTT.